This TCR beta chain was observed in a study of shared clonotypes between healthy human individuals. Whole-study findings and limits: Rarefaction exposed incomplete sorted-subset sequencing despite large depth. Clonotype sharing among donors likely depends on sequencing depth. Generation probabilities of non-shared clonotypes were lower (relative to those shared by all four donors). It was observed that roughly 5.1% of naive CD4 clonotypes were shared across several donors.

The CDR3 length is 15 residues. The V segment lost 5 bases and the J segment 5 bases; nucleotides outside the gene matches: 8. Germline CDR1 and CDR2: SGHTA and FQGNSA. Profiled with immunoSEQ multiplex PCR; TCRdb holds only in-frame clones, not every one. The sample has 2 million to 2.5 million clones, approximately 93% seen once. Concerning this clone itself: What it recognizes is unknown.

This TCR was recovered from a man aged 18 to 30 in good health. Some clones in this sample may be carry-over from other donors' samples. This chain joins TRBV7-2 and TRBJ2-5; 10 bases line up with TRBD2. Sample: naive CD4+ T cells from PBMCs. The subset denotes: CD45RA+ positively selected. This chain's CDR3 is CASSIRLAGWETQYF. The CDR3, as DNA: TGTGCCAGCAGCATCCGACTAGCGGGTTGGGAGACCCAGTACTTC.